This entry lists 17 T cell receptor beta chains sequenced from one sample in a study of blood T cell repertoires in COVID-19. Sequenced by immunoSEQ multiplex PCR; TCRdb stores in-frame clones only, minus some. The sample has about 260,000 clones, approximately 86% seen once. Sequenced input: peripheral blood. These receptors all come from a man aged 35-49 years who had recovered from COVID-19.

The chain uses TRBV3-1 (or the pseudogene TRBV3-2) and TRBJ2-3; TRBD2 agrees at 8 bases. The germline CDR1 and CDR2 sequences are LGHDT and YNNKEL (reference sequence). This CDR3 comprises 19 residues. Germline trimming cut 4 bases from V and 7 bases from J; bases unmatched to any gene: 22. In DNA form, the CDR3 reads TGTGCCAGCAGCCCAACACCTAGGTTGGGCGGGAGGCTACCAAATACGCAGTATTTT. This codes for CASSPTPRLGGRLPNTQYF.

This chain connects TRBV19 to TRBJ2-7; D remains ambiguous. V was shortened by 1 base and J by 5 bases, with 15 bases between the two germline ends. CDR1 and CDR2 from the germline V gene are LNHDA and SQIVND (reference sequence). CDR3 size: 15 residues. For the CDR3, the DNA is TGTGCCAGTAGTATAGCGGCAGAGTGGAGCCACGAGCAGTACTTC. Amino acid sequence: CASSIAAEWSHEQYF.

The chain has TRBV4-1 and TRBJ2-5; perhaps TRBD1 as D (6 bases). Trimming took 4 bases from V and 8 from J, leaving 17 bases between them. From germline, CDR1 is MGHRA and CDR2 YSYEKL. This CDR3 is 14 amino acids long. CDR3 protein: CASSPQEGVGTQYF. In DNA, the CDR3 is TGCGCCAGCAGCCCCCAAGAGGGGGTTGGAACCCAGTACTTC.

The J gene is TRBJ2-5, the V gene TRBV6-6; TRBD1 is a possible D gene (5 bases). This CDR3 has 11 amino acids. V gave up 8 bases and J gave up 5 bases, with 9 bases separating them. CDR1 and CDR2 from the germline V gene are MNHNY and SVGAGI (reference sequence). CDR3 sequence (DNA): TGTGCCAGCTCCAGGGCCGAGACCCAGTACTTC. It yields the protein CASSRAETQYF.

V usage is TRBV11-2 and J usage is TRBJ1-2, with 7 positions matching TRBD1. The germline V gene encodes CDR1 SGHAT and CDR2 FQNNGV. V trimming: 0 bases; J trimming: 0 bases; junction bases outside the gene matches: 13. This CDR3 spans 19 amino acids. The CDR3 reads CASSLDGRGSTLANYGYTF. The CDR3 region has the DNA TGTGCCAGCAGCTTAGACGGCAGGGGGTCTACTCTAGCTAACTATGGCTACACCTTC.

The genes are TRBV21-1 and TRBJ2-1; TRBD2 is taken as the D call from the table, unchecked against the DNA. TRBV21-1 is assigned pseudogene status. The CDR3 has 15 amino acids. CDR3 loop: CASSPGGSSYNEQFF. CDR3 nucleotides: TGTGCCAGCAGCCCCGGGGGTTCCTCCTACAATGAGCAGTTCTTC.

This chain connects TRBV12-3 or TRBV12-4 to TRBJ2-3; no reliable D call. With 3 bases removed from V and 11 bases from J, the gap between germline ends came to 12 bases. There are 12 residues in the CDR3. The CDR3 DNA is TGTGCCAGCAGTTTGGAGCTCCTCAAGCAGTATTTT. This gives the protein CASSLELLKQYF.

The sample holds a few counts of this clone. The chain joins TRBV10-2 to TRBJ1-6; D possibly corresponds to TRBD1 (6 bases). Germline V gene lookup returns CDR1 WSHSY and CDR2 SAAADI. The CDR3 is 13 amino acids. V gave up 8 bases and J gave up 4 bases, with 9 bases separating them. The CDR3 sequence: CASGTGYNSPLHF. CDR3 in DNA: TGCGCCAGCGGAACAGGGTATAATTCACCCCTCCACTTT.

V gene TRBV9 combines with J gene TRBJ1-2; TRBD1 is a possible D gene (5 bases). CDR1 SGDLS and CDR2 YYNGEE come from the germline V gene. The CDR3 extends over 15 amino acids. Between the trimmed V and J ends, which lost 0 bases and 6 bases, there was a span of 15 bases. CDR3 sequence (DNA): TGTGCCAGCAGCGTAGGGATGGGGGAGGGCAATGGCTACACCTTC. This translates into CASSVGMGEGNGYTF.

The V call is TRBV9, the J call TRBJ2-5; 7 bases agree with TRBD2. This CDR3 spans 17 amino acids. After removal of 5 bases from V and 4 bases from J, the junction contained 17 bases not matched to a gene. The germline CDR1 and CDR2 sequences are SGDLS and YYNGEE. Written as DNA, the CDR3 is TGTGCCAGCAGTCAAAGTCCGGGACTAAGGCGGGGAGAGACCCAGTACTTC. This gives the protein CASSQSPGLRRGETQYF. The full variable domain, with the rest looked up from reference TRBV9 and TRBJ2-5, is DSGVTQTPKHLITATGQRVTLRCSPRSGDLSVYWYQQSLDQGLQFLIQYYNGEERAKGNILERFSAQQFPDLHSELNLSSLELGDSALYFCASSQSPGLRRGETQYFGPGTRLLVL.

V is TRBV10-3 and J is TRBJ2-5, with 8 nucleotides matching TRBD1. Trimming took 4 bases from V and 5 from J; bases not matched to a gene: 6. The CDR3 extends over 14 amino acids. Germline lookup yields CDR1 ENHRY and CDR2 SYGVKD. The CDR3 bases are TGTGCCATCAGTGTCGGACAGGGAAGGGAGACCCAGTACTTC. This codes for CAISVGQGRETQYF.

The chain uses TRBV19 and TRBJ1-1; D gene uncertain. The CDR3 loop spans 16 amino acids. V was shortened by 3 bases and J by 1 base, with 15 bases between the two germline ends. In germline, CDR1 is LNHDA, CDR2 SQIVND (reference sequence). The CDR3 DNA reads TGTGCCAGTAGTATCCGCCGAGAGGTGGGGAACACTGAAGCTTTCTTT. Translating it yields CASSIRREVGNTEAFF.

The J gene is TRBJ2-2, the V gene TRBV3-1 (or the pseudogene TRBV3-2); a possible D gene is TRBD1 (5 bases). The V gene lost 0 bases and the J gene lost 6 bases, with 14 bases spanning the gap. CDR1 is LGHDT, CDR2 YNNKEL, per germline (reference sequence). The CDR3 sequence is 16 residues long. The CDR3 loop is CASSQEGQGRSGELFF. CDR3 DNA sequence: TGTGCCAGCAGCCAAGAAGGCCAGGGAAGGTCCGGGGAGCTGTTTTTT.

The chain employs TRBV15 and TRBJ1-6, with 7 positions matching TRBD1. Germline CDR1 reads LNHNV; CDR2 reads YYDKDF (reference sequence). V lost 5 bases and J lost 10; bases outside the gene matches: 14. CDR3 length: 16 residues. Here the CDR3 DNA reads TGTGCCACCAGCCAAGGTCCGACAGGGAGGAAATCACCCCTCCACTTT. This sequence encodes CATSQGPTGRKSPLHF.

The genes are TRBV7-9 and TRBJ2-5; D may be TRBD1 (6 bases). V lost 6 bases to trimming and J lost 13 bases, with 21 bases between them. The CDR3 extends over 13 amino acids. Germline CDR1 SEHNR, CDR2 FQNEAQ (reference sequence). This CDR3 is CASRKQGRLGVYF. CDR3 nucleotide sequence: TGTGCCAGCAGGAAACAGGGCCGACTGGGGGTGTACTTC.

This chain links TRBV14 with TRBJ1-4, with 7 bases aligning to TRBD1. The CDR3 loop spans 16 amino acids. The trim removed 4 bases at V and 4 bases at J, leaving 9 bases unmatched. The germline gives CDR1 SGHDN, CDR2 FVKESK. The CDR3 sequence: CASSPQGGAINEKLFF. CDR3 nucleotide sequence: TGTGCCAGCAGCCCGCAGGGGGGAGCGATTAATGAAAAACTGTTTTTT.

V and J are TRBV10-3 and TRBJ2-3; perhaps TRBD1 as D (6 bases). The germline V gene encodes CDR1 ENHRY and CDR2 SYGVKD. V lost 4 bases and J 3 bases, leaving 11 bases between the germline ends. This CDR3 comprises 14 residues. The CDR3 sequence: CAISARGRTDTQYF. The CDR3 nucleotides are TGTGCCATCAGTGCCAGGGGCAGGACAGATACGCAGTATTTT.